The present TCR beta chain was sequenced within a study of blood T cell repertoires in COVID-19. Study details: Acute-phase and convalescent COVID-19 samples originated in the United States, Italy and Spain. Nucleic acid was either cDNA or gDNA, and it came from T cells, B-cell-depleted T cells, or PBMCs.

Under the authors' procedure: Reference gene primer amplification gave nucleated cell count estimates. This table comes from immunoSEQ multiplex PCR, and its TCRdb copy is limited to in-frame clones, with some not included. V, J and clone size are those of that table, while D and trimming were read from the DNA. Here the sample spans some 200,000 clones, 80% being singletons. CDR1 and CDR2 (germline): LNHDA, SQIVND (reference sequence). The ends lost 10 bases at V and 0 bases at J; junction bases unmatched: 11. The CDR3 totals 16 residues. Input material: peripheral blood. The chain uses TRBV19 and TRBJ1-5; 8 bases map to TRBD1. The receptor's source is a woman aged 70-85 years with acute or convalescent COVID-19. In DNA form, the CDR3 reads TGTGCCACCCGACAGGGGCAACCTTATAGCAATCAGCCCCAGCATTTT. Its translation is CATRQGQPYSNQPQHF.